A selection of T cell receptor beta chains follows, all from one sample in a study of identical twins. TCRdb processed the 5' RACE reads anew with MiXCR; each CDR3 protein has one entry. This sample has roughly 720,000 distinct CDR3 sequences, with roughly 18% found just once. A further study also used this sample, focusing on T cells expressing NK-cell markers.

Sequencing was performed on PBMCs. Source of these receptors: a woman aged 18-35 years in good health. Both conserved end residues are part of each CDR3. A D gene is named only where the DNA matches it firmly. Size values are once, few and many counts, or a class for expanded clones, and some rows have none.

clone_size j_call d_call v_call cdr3_length cdr3_aa cdr3_nt
few TRBJ1-2 - TRBV2 15 CASTLERGSSYGYTF TGTGCCAGCACCCTGGAAAGGGGTTCGAGTTATGGCTACACCTTC
- TRBJ1-5 - TRBV6-5 12 CASSSGSRAPHF TGTGCCAGCAGTTCCGGGTCGCGGGCTCCTCATTTT
- TRBJ2-7 - TRBV7-2 17 CASSLVAGRAQTYEQYF TGTGCCAGCAGCTTAGTTGCTGGCAGGGCCCAAACCTACGAGCAGTACTTC
- TRBJ2-1 TRBD2 TRBV20-1 16 CSAGFGLAGASAEQFF TGCAGTGCTGGGTTCGGACTAGCGGGAGCGAGCGCCGAGCAGTTCTTC
few TRBJ2-7 TRBD2 TRBV10-1 13 CASAPSGGYEQYF TGCGCCAGCGCACCTAGCGGGGGTTACGAGCAGTACTTC
- TRBJ2-5 TRBD1 TRBV5-1 15 CASSPTGQGRETQYF TGCGCCAGCAGCCCAACTGGACAGGGGCGGGAGACCCAGTACTTC
many TRBJ1-2 - TRBV20-1 13 CSAPGMFGYGYTF TGCAGTGCCCCGGGAATGTTCGGATATGGCTACACCTTC
- TRBJ2-5 TRBD2 TRBV4-3 17 CASSQGLAGGYQETQYF TGCGCCAGCAGCCAAGGACTAGCGGGAGGGTACCAAGAGACCCAGTACTTC
few TRBJ2-1 TRBD2 TRBV20-1 15 CSARTGLAGANEQFF TGCAGTGCTAGAACGGGACTAGCGGGAGCCAATGAGCAGTTCTTC
many TRBJ1-1 - TRBV12-3/TRBV12-4 13 CASSFGDDTEAFF TGTGCCAGCAGTTTCGGGGATGACACTGAAGCTTTCTTT
few TRBJ2-7 TRBD2 TRBV6-2/TRBV6-3 13 CASSASGRNEQYF TGTGCCAGCAGTGCTAGCGGGAGGAACGAGCAGTACTTC
few TRBJ2-3 - TRBV7-6 13 CASSPTSLDTQYF TGTGCCAGCAGCCCGACAAGTTTGGATACGCAGTATTTT
- TRBJ2-7 - TRBV21-1 13 CASSPPGAREQYF TGTGCCAGCAGCCCCCCGGGGGCGCGGGAGCAGTACTTC
few TRBJ2-1 - TRBV24-1 12 CATSDLWGEQFF TGTGCCACCAGTGATTTGTGGGGTGAGCAGTTCTTC
few TRBJ2-5 - TRBV13 17 CASSFNGRGTAQETQYF TGTGCCAGCAGCTTCAATGGACGAGGGACGGCCCAAGAGACCCAGTACTTC
few TRBJ2-5 - TRBV20-1 14 CSASGLGLGETQYF TGCAGTGCTAGTGGGTTAGGGCTGGGGGAGACCCAGTACTTC
many TRBJ2-1 - TRBV20-1 14 CSASRDWAFVEQFF TGCAGTGCTAGCCGGGACTGGGCCTTTGTGGAGCAGTTCTTC
- TRBJ2-5 - TRBV12-3/TRBV12-4 16 CASSLPGHPSSETQYF TGTGCCAGCAGTCTCCCGGGACACCCCTCGAGCGAGACCCAGTACTTC
few TRBJ2-6 - TRBV4-1 14 CASSQDPGANVLTF TGCGCCAGCAGCCAAGATCCCGGGGCCAACGTCCTGACTTTC
few TRBJ2-7 TRBD2 TRBV7-2 13 CASGLAGGYEQYF TGTGCCAGCGGGTTAGCGGGAGGCTACGAGCAGTACTTC
- TRBJ1-1 - TRBV29-1 12 CSVDRGSAEAFF TGCAGCGTTGATCGGGGTTCTGCTGAAGCTTTCTTT
few TRBJ2-1 TRBD2 TRBV5-1 15 CASSFLAGEWYEQFF TGCGCCAGCAGCTTCCTAGCGGGAGAGTGGTATGAGCAGTTCTTC
- TRBJ2-6 - TRBV6-1 12 CASHTGANVLTF TGTGCCAGCCATACTGGGGCCAACGTCCTGACTTTC
few TRBJ2-2 TRBD2 TRBV4-2 18 CASSQEPSGAANTGELFF TGTGCCAGCAGCCAAGAACCTAGCGGGGCCGCGAACACCGGGGAGCTGTTTTTT
- TRBJ2-7 - TRBV11-3 13 CASSRDQNYEQYF TGTGCCAGCAGCCGGGACCAAAACTACGAGCAGTACTTC
- TRBJ1-1 - TRBV5-5 15 CASSPEGRGRTEAFF TGTGCCAGCAGCCCCGAGGGCAGGGGCCGGACTGAAGCTTTCTTT
few TRBJ2-5 - TRBV11-2 16 CASSLARARQQETQYF TGTGCCAGCAGCTTAGCAAGGGCTCGACAGCAAGAGACCCAGTACTTC
few TRBJ2-7 TRBD2 TRBV7-9 16 CASSFGTSGMAYEQYF TGTGCCAGCAGCTTCGGGACTAGCGGGATGGCCTACGAGCAGTACTTC
- TRBJ2-3 TRBD2 TRBV10-3 16 CAISDRLSGSGDTQYF TGTGCCATCAGTGACCGTCTGAGCGGGAGCGGTGATACGCAGTATTTT
few TRBJ2-7 - TRBV11-1 14 CASSLGFGDREQYF TGTGCCAGCAGCTTAGGATTTGGGGACCGCGAGCAGTACTTC
- TRBJ1-5 - TRBV18 13 CASSPTGSQPQHF TGTGCCAGCTCACCAACAGGGTCCCAGCCCCAGCATTTT
- TRBJ2-2 - TRBV28 14 CATRFSANTGELFF TGTGCCACAAGGTTCAGCGCGAACACCGGGGAGCTGTTTTTT
- TRBJ1-5 - TRBV12-3/TRBV12-4 14 CASSLVGGSQPQHF TGTGCCAGCAGTTTGGTGGGGGGTTCCCAGCCCCAGCATTTT
few TRBJ2-5 - TRBV20-1 11 CSAPEQGTQYF TGCAGTGCTCCTGAGCAGGGGACCCAGTACTTC
few TRBJ2-1 - TRBV12-3/TRBV12-4 16 CASSFGGPLLGNEQFF TGTGCCAGCAGTTTTGGGGGGCCGCTTTTGGGCAATGAGCAGTTCTTC
few TRBJ1-4 - TRBV10-3 12 CAISERAEKLFF TGTGCCATCAGTGAGCGGGCAGAAAAACTGTTTTTT
- TRBJ2-1 - TRBV10-3 11 CATLDYNEQFF TGTGCCACCCTCGATTACAATGAGCAGTTCTTC
- TRBJ2-3 - TRBV20-1 12 CSASRISDTQYF TGCAGTGCTAGTAGGATTTCAGATACGCAGTATTTT
few TRBJ1-6 - TRBV6-1 13 CASSRDGNSPLHF TGTGCCAGCAGCCGGGACGGGAATTCACCCCTCCACTTT
few TRBJ2-7 - TRBV10-2 11 CASSDINEQYF TGCGCCAGCAGTGACATAAACGAGCAGTACTTC
- TRBJ1-1 - TRBV6-5 11 CASSYVGGTFF TGTGCCAGCAGTTACGTCGGGGGAACTTTCTTT
- TRBJ1-1 - TRBV6-5 13 CASSYSVAGEAFF TGTGCCAGCAGTTACTCGGTTGCAGGGGAAGCTTTCTTT
few TRBJ2-1 TRBD1 TRBV2 16 CASSRQGMGSYNEQFF TGTGCCAGCAGTCGACAGGGAATGGGCTCCTACAATGAGCAGTTCTTC
- TRBJ1-1 - TRBV27 14 CASSRYLANTEAFF TGTGCCAGCAGTCGCTACCTAGCGAACACTGAAGCTTTCTTT
many TRBJ2-1 TRBD1 TRBV11-3 15 CASSIGTGEVNEQFF TGTGCCAGCAGCATCGGGACAGGGGAAGTCAATGAGCAGTTCTTC